This T cell receptor beta chain was found in a study of blood T cell repertoires in COVID-19. Original processing notes: It was from reference gene primer amplification that nucleated cell counts were estimated. TCRdb keeps only in-frame clones here, not all; method: immunoSEQ multiplex PCR. The D gene and trimming were derived from the DNA, and the V and J assignments and clone size from that table. The sample carries around 60,000 clones, roughly 88% recorded once. V was cut by 7 bases and J by 1 base, with 14 bases left in between. Germline V gene sequence: CDR1 SGHTA, CDR2 FQGNSA. The CDR3 is 14 residues long.

The V gene is TRBV7-2, the J gene TRBJ2-7, with a possible D match to TRBD2 (6 bases). The sequence was obtained from a man aged 50 or older with active COVID-19. Input material: peripheral blood. Written as DNA, the CDR3 is TGTGCCAGCAACCCCATTGGGGGGTCCTACGAGCAGTACTTC. Residues: CASNPIGGSYEQYF. Full variable domain (missing parts from reference TRBV7-2 and TRBJ2-7): GAGVSQSPSNKVTEKGKDVELRCDPISGHTALYWYRQSLGQGLEFLIYFQGNSAPDKSGLPSDRFSAERTGGSVSTLTIQRTQQEDSAVYLCASNPIGGSYEQYFGPGTRLTVT.